These 10 T cell receptor beta chains came from one sample sequenced in a study of T cell responses to AZD1222 COVID-19 vaccine. The table came from immunoSEQ multiplex PCR; TCRdb's copy has only in-frame clones and leaves some out. The sample contains some 64,000 clones, about 83% of which appear only once. The starting material was peripheral blood, obtained on day 0 of AZD1222 vaccination. Source of these receptors: an adult in good health.

This chain uses TRBV27 with TRBJ1-2; 7 nucleotides match TRBD1. The CDR3 has 13 residues. With 6 bases clipped from V and 4 bases from J, the junction kept 5 bases outside the gene matches. Germline lookup yields CDR1 MNHEY and CDR2 SMNVEV (reference sequence). CDR3 nucleotides: TGTGCCAGCAGAAGGACAGGAGGCTATGGCTACACCTTC. The encoded protein is CASRRTGGYGYTF.

This sequence joins TRBV2 and TRBJ1-4, with a tentative D call TRBD1 (6 bases). In germline, CDR1 is SNHLY, CDR2 FYNNEI. Trimming stripped 7 bases from V and 5 bases from J, with 17 bases between. This CDR3 is built from 15 residues. CDR3 nucleotide sequence: TGTGCCAGCAAGATGACGGACAGCCAAAATGAAAAACTGTTTTTT. Translating gives CASKMTDSQNEKLFF.

This chain uses TRBV12-5 with TRBJ2-6; 10 bases are a match to TRBD2. This CDR3 comprises 20 residues. Germline assignment: CDR1 LGHNT and CDR2 FRNRAP. Trimming took 1 base from V and 4 from J; bases not matched to a gene: 13. CDR3 residues: CASGLGEGLAGATGANVLTF. The DNA for the CDR3 is TGTGCTAGTGGTTTGGGTGAAGGTCTAGCGGGGGCTACGGGGGCCAACGTCCTGACTTTC. Full variable domain (remainder filled in from reference TRBV12-5 and TRBJ2-6): DARVTQTPRHKVTEMGQEVTMRCQPILGHNTVFWYRQTMMQGLELLAYFRNRAPLDDSGMPKDRFSAEMPDATLATLKIQPSEPRDSAVYFCASGLGEGLAGATGANVLTFGAGSRLTVL.

The gene calls are TRBV2 and TRBJ2-3; D remains ambiguous. Trimming stripped 8 bases from V and 3 bases from J, with 6 bases between. The CDR3 is 11 residues long. The germline gives CDR1 SNHLY, CDR2 FYNNEI. This CDR3 reads CASYGTDTQYF. The CDR3 DNA reads as TGTGCCAGCTACGGAACAGATACGCAGTATTTT.

This clone showed up just a few times. The chain links TRBV4-1 to TRBJ1-5; no clear D gene. V was clipped by 0 bases and J by 2 bases, with 11 bases between them. Germline V CDR1 and CDR2: MGHRA, YSYEKL. The CDR3 is made up of 16 amino acids. Here the CDR3 reads CASSQDGGFGNQPQHF. As DNA, the CDR3 is TGCGCCAGCAGCCAAGACGGAGGGTTCGGCAATCAGCCCCAGCATTTT.

V is TRBV6-2 or TRBV6-3 and J is TRBJ2-7; the D gene could be TRBD1 or TRBD2 (5 bases each). The germline V and J ends were trimmed by 1 base and 3 bases, with 10 bases remaining between them. Germline CDR1 reads MNHEY; CDR2 reads SVGEGT. The CDR3 totals 14 residues. CDR3 nucleotides: TGTGCCAGCAGTTACTGGGGACCGGGCTACGAGCAGTACTTC. Encoded protein: CASSYWGPGYEQYF.

This clone was recorded once. CDR3 loop: CASRSHPRAQETQYF. In DNA, the CDR3 is TGTGCCAGCAGGTCGCACCCCCGAGCCCAAGAGACCCAGTACTTC. The V call is TRBV2, the J call TRBJ2-5; no definite D call. This CDR3 is built from 15 residues. Trimming took 6 bases from V and 1 from J, leaving 15 bases between them. The germline CDR1 and CDR2 sequences are SNHLY and FYNNEI.

The CDR3 loop reads CASSKRTASSGANVLTF. DNA of the CDR3: TGTGCCAGCAGTAAAAGGACAGCCAGCTCTGGGGCCAACGTCCTGACTTTC. The rearrangement links TRBV2 to TRBJ2-6; a weak D match, TRBD1 (6 bases). The CDR3 is 17 residues long. Trimming shortened V by 5 bases and J by 0 bases, and 14 bases separated the two germline ends. The V gene's germline CDR1 is SNHLY and CDR2 FYNNEI.

V is TRBV9 and J is TRBJ1-3; possible D gene TRBD1, 6 bases. The CDR3 spans 15 residues. Trimming took off 2 bases at V and 4 bases at J, with 13 bases between the two ends. Per the germline V gene, CDR1 is SGDLS and CDR2 is YYNGEE. The CDR3 coding sequence is TGTGCCAGCAGCGTCTGGGGGGCAAGGGGAAACACCATATATTTT. This codes for CASSVWGARGNTIYF.

The chain has TRBV7-6 and TRBJ2-1; D remains unclear. Between the trimmed V and J ends, which lost 5 bases and 5 bases, there was a span of 19 bases. Germline loops: CDR1 SGHVS, CDR2 FNYEAQ. This CDR3 has 16 residues. The CDR3 nucleotides are TGTGCCAGCAGCCTCCTTAACGCGTACACAAACAATGAGCAGTTCTTC. Protein sequence: CASSLLNAYTNNEQFF.